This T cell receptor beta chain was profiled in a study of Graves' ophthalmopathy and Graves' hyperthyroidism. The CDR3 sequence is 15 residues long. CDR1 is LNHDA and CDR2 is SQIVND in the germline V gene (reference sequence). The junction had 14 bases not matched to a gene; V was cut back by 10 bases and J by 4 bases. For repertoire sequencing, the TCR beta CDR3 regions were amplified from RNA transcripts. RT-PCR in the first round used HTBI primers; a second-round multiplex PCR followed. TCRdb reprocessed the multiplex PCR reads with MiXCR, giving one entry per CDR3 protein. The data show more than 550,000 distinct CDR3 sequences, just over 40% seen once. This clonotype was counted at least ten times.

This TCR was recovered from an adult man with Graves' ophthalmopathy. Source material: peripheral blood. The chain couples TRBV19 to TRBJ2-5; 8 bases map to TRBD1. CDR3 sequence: CAIRQDRERVETQYF. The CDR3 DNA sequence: TGTGCCATCAGACAGGACAGGGAGAGGGTAGAGACCCAGTACTTC.